This is a list of T cell receptor beta chains from one sample in a study of cytomegalovirus exposure and HLA in healthy donors. Using immunoSEQ multiplex PCR, the repertoire was profiled, and TCRdb retains in-frame clones only, with some absent. The data include under 150,000 clones; the top ten clones carry about 1.6%. The sample taken for sequencing was PBMCs. The receptors here all came from a woman aged 40 to 50 in good health and CMV-seronegative. The CDR3 runs from the conserved cysteine through the conserved F or W. Fields, in order: D gene, V gene, J gene, CDR3 protein, CDR3 DNA. The D gene is left open where the match is weak.

TRBD1	TRBV4-2	TRBJ2-1	CASSGTGGPEQFF	TGTGCCAGCAGCGGGACAGGGGGCCCTGAGCAGTTCTTC
TRBD2	TRBV12-5	TRBJ2-2	CASGLGGGAGELFF	TGTGCTAGTGGGTTAGGCGGGGGGGCCGGGGAGCTGTTTTTT
TRBD2	TRBV6-6	TRBJ2-1	CASGTSGDYNEQFF	TGTGCCAGCGGAACTAGCGGGGACTACAATGAGCAGTTCTTC
.	TRBV14	TRBJ1-1	CASSPYGGETEAFF	TGTGCCAGCAGCCCCTACGGAGGGGAGACTGAAGCTTTCTTT
TRBD2	TRBV6-8	TRBJ2-3	CASSYSELAGPGTDTQYF	TGTGCCAGCAGTTACTCTGAACTAGCGGGTCCAGGAACAGATACGCAGTATTTT
.	TRBV7-2	TRBJ2-1	CASSLEAGADNEQFF	TGTGCCAGCAGCTTAGAGGCAGGGGCGGACAATGAGCAGTTCTTC
.	TRBV19	TRBJ2-7	CASSIDYNYEQYF	TGTGCCAGTAGTATTGACTATAACTACGAGCAGTACTTC
TRBD1	TRBV7-2	TRBJ1-2	CASSPNRDRVYGYTF	TGTGCCAGCAGCCCTAACCGGGACAGGGTGTATGGCTACACCTTC
.	TRBV7-2	TRBJ1-1	CASSSGVIREAFF	TGTGCCAGCAGCTCGGGGGTAATCCGTGAAGCTTTCTTT
.	TRBV4-3	TRBJ1-4	CASSPGGSRNEKLFF	TGCGCCAGCAGCCCGGGGGGCTCACGAAATGAAAAACTGTTTTTT
.	TRBV7-9	TRBJ2-1	CASSLPGDPYNEQFF	TGTGCCAGCAGCTTACCGGGGGACCCCTACAATGAGCAGTTCTTC
TRBD1	TRBV2	TRBJ2-7	CASISIGTGASYEQYF	TGTGCCAGCATCAGCATCGGGACAGGGGCCTCCTACGAGCAGTACTTC
TRBD2	TRBV9	TRBJ2-5	CASSEPWERGGRETQYF	TGTGCCAGCAGCGAGCCCTGGGAGCGGGGGGGCCGTGAGACCCAGTACTTC
TRBD1	TRBV7-8	TRBJ1-4	CASSSNWDRGRLYNEKLFF	TGTGCCAGCAGCTCCAACTGGGACAGGGGGAGACTTTATAATGAAAAACTGTTTTTT
.	TRBV4-3	TRBJ1-6	CASSQEARRGSSYNSPLHF	TGCGCCAGCAGCCAAGAAGCGAGACGGGGGAGCTCCTATAATTCACCCCTCCACTTT
.	TRBV7-2	TRBJ1-2	CASSSHRGYTF	TGTGCCAGCAGCTCCCATAGAGGCTACACCTTC
TRBD1	TRBV12-5	TRBJ2-3	CASGFGTGEQYF	TGTGCTAGTGGTTTCGGGACAGGGGAGCAGTATTTT
.	TRBV6-1	TRBJ1-1	CASRTDMNTEAFF	TGTGCCAGCAGGACAGACATGAACACTGAAGCTTTCTTT
.	TRBV5-4	TRBJ2-7	CASSTLYEQYF	TGTGCCAGCAGCACTCTCTACGAGCAGTACTTC
.	TRBV5-1	TRBJ1-3	CASSSDGKSGNTIYF	TGCGCCAGCAGCTCTGACGGGAAGTCTGGAAACACCATATATTTT
TRBD1	TRBV6-1	TRBJ2-5	CASSKDRVRETQYF	TGTGCCAGCAGTAAGGACAGGGTAAGAGAGACCCAGTACTTC
.	TRBV11-1	TRBJ2-7	CASSFDGEQYF	TGTGCCAGCAGTTTTGACGGGGAGCAGTACTTC
TRBD1	TRBV18	TRBJ2-3	CASSQDRETDTQYF	TGTGCCAGCTCACAGGACAGGGAAACAGATACGCAGTATTTT
.	TRBV9	TRBJ2-3	CASSTPGGWVPSTDTQYF	TGTGCCAGCAGTACCCCTGGAGGGTGGGTACCTAGCACAGATACGCAGTATTTT
TRBD1	TRBV5-4	TRBJ1-1	CASSLLQGKNTEAFF	TGTGCCAGCAGCTTACTACAGGGGAAGAACACTGAAGCTTTCTTT
.	TRBV6-5	TRBJ2-5	CASSFPGETQYF	TGTGCCAGCAGTTTCCCCGGGGAGACCCAGTACTTC
TRBD1	TRBV5-1	TRBJ2-7	CASSGQGIHEQYF	TGCGCCAGCAGTGGACAGGGAATCCACGAGCAGTACTTC
.	TRBV19	TRBJ1-3	CASSISQKFGNTIYF	TGTGCCAGTAGTATTTCACAGAAGTTCGGAAACACCATATATTTT
.	TRBV18	TRBJ1-1	CASSPQTPGGGNTEAFF	TGTGCCAGCTCACCTCAAACCCCGGGAGGTGGGAACACTGAAGCTTTCTTT
.	TRBV19	TRBJ1-1	CASSPRQSGKGLTEAFF	TGTGCCAGTAGTCCACGTCAATCCGGGAAAGGGCTCACTGAAGCTTTCTTT
TRBD2	TRBV29-1	TRBJ2-5	CSVRLAGPDGTQYF	TGCAGCGTGCGACTAGCGGGGCCCGATGGGACCCAGTACTTC
.	TRBV7-8	TRBJ1-4	CASSLGGGDEKLFF	TGTGCCAGCAGCTTAGGTGGGGGGGATGAAAAACTGTTTTTT
TRBD1	TRBV9	TRBJ1-2	CASSAISLRTGHGYTF	TGTGCCAGCAGCGCAATAAGCCTTAGGACAGGGCATGGCTACACCTTC
TRBD1	TRBV7-2	TRBJ2-7	CASSSSGTGSYEQYF	TGTGCCAGCAGCTCTTCCGGGACAGGGTCCTACGAGCAGTACTTC
.	TRBV5-1	TRBJ1-2	CASSLEVGGAGGYTF	TGCGCCAGCAGCTTGGAAGTGGGGGGGGCTGGGGGCTACACCTTC
TRBD1	TRBV6-6	TRBJ1-2	CASSHVDRVDGYTF	TGTGCCAGCAGCCACGTGGACAGGGTGGATGGCTACACCTTC
TRBD1	TRBV12-5	TRBJ1-1	CASGRTGGHAFF	TGTGCTAGTGGTAGGACAGGGGGGCACGCTTTCTTT
.	TRBV7-2	TRBJ2-1	CASSPRGSYNEQFF	TGTGCCAGCAGCCCCCGGGGCTCCTACAATGAGCAGTTCTTC
.	TRBV5-1	TRBJ2-1	CASSLGGSSYNEQFF	TGCGCCAGCAGCTTGGGTGGGAGCTCCTACAATGAGCAGTTCTTC
TRBD1	TRBV5-1	TRBJ1-6	CASSSGTAAPPLHF	TGCGCCAGCAGCTCGGGGACAGCTGCGCCACCCCTCCACTTT
.	TRBV6-5	TRBJ1-2	CASSPAGPGGYTF	TGTGCCAGCAGCCCCGCGGGGCCCGGTGGCTACACCTTC
TRBD1	TRBV9	TRBJ1-1	CASSVVGGGAVYEAFF	TGTGCCAGCAGCGTAGTTGGAGGGGGCGCCGTTTATGAAGCTTTCTTT
.	TRBV7-2	TRBJ2-1	CASSLSYTPYNEQFF	TGTGCCAGCAGCTTAAGTTACACGCCATACAATGAGCAGTTCTTC
TRBD1	TRBV18	TRBJ1-5	CASSPPGGTNQPQHF	TGTGCCAGCTCTCCCCCAGGGGGAACTAATCAGCCCCAGCATTTT
TRBD1	TRBV2	TRBJ1-2	CASSQASGGDNYGYTF	TGTGCCAGCAGTCAGGCCTCAGGGGGCGATAACTATGGCTACACCTTC
.	TRBV5-3	TRBJ1-5	CARSLVKHF	TGTGCCAGAAGCTTGGTAAAGCATTTT
.	TRBV27	TRBJ2-1	CASTRDISYNEQFF	TGTGCCAGCACCCGAGACATCTCCTACAATGAGCAGTTCTTC
.	TRBV9	TRBJ1-1	CASSDGQIERGAFF	TGTGCCAGCAGCGACGGACAGATCGAACGTGGAGCTTTCTTT
.	TRBV5-1	TRBJ1-2	CASSLESQAGYTF	TGCGCCAGCAGCTTGGAGTCGCAGGCTGGGTACACCTTC
.	TRBV5-1	TRBJ1-2	CASSSPGYGYTF	TGCGCCAGCAGCTCTCCAGGGTATGGCTACACCTTC
TRBD1	TRBV19	TRBJ1-2	CASSIAGTGNRNGYTF	TGTGCCAGTAGTATCGCCGGGACAGGGAACAGAAATGGCTACACCTTC
TRBD1	TRBV29-1	TRBJ1-1	CSADRAGTEAFF	TGCAGCGCCGACAGGGCGGGAACTGAAGCTTTCTTT